The source of this T cell receptor (beta chain) is a study of blood T cell repertoires in COVID-19. Across the study: Samples came from the United States, Italy and Spain, spanning acute and convalescent COVID-19. PBMCs, B-cell-depleted T cells, or T cells provided the cDNA or gDNA that made up the material.

In germline, CDR1 is MNHGY, CDR2 SAAAGT. This CDR3 has 18 amino acids. V lost 9 bases to trimming and J lost 0 bases; unmatched junction nucleotides: 12. Authors' analysis steps: Amplification of reference gene primers was used by the study to estimate nucleated cell counts. Clones were sequenced by immunoSEQ multiplex PCR, and TCRdb holds only the in-frame ones, with some missing. Clone size and the V and J calls come from that table; the DNA yielded D and trimming. The table shows nearly 250,000 clones, with roughly four fifths occurring only once. This chain connects TRBV6-8 to TRBJ1-3; TRBD1 matches at 12 bases. Sequences were obtained from peripheral blood. The receptor's source is an elderly woman with acute or convalescent COVID-19. The CDR3 here is CARPLGTGGLISGNTIYF. In DNA form, the CDR3 reads TGTGCCAGGCCCCTCGGGACAGGGGGCCTCATCTCTGGAAACACCATATATTTT.